This is a list of T cell receptor beta chains from one sample in a study of blood T cells in healthy people across ages. Using its own MiXCR run on the 5' RACE reads, TCRdb lists one record per CDR3 protein. The table includes under 950,000 distinct CDR3 sequences, about 20% detected once. The sequenced sample consisted of blood. The receptors shown here come from a man in his 70s in good health. CDR3s include the opening cysteine and the closing phenylalanine or tryptophan. The order of the fields is J gene, V gene, clone size, D gene, CDR3 DNA, CDR3 protein. D genes are given only for firm matches. Clone size is stated in some rows and not others, as once, few, many or a class when expanded.

TRBJ2-1,TRBV25-1,many,TRBD1,TGTGCCAGCAGTGGGGACAGTATGGGGAAGGGGAAGCAGTTCTTC,CASSGDSMGKGKQFF
TRBJ1-1,TRBV20-1,few,NA,TGCAGTGCCCTCTCTCTGGGAAGCACTGAAGCTTTCTTT,CSALSLGSTEAFF
TRBJ1-2,TRBV29-1,few,NA,TGCAGCGTTGAAGATGTCGGCGGGCGTGGCTACACCTTC,CSVEDVGGRGYTF
TRBJ2-2,TRBV6-5,few,NA,TGTGCCAGCAGTTACAGGTTGGACACCGGGGAGCTGTTTTTT,CASSYRLDTGELFF
TRBJ1-6,TRBV13,few,NA,TGTGCCAGCAGCTTACGGTTCGGCTCACCCCTCCACTTT,CASSLRFGSPLHF
TRBJ1-5,TRBV28,NA,TRBD1,TGTGCCAGCAATGGACAGGGGTATCAGCCCCAGCATTTT,CASNGQGYQPQHF
TRBJ1-6,TRBV27,NA,NA,TGTGCCAGTACATACAGAGGAGATTCACCCCTCCACTTT,CASTYRGDSPLHF
TRBJ2-7,TRBV25-1,NA,NA,TGTGCCAGCAGGGGGCAGGCCTACGAGCAGTACTTC,CASRGQAYEQYF
TRBJ2-3,TRBV6-1,NA,NA,TGTGCCGTCCGTCTCGACCTAAACACAGATACGCAGTATTTT,CAVRLDLNTDTQYF
TRBJ2-2,TRBV29-1,few,NA,TGCAGAGGAGCAGGGAACGCCGGGGAGCTGTTTTTT,CRGAGNAGELFF
TRBJ2-1,TRBV19,NA,NA,TGTGCCAGTAGTATTCGGACCCTTAGACATGAGCAGTTCTTC,CASSIRTLRHEQFF
TRBJ1-2,TRBV29-1,few,NA,TGCAGCGTTGGCGGACGGTACTATGGCTACACCTTC,CSVGGRYYGYTF
TRBJ1-1,TRBV12-3/TRBV12-4,NA,NA,TGTGCCAGCAGTCCATGGACGGGCTGGAACACTGAAGCTTTCTTT,CASSPWTGWNTEAFF
TRBJ2-3,TRBV9,few,NA,TGTGCCAGCAGCGTAGGTTTGGGGGGCCCAGATGCGCAGTATTTT,CASSVGLGGPDAQYF
TRBJ2-7,TRBV12-3/TRBV12-4,few,NA,TGTGCCAGCAGTTCCGGGCCAAAGACGGACTACGAGCAGTACTTC,CASSSGPKTDYEQYF
TRBJ2-1,TRBV20-1,NA,NA,TGCAGTGCTATCGTGGGGGGTATTTCATTTGAGCAGTTCTTC,CSAIVGGISFEQFF
TRBJ2-1,TRBV20-1,NA,NA,TGCAGTGCCCCACACGGAGGGGGGGCTCCTACCTCCTACAATGAGCAGTTCTTC,CSAPHGGGAPTSYNEQFF
TRBJ1-3,TRBV4-1,NA,NA,TGCGCCAGCAGCCAAACGAGGGTGGGGAAGGGGATCGAAAACACCATATATTTT,CASSQTRVGKGIENTIYF
TRBJ2-5,TRBV20-1,few,NA,TGCAGTGCTAGAGTGGGGCTAGAGACCCAATACTTC,CSARVGLETQYF
TRBJ1-3,TRBV12-3/TRBV12-4,NA,NA,TGTGCCAGCAGCCCCCGGCCCTTCCTCGGCTCTGGAAACACCATATATTTT,CASSPRPFLGSGNTIYF
TRBJ2-6,TRBV6-6,few,NA,TGTGCCAGCAGCCCACTTGACGAGCGAGTTGGGGCCAACGTCCTGACTTTC,CASSPLDERVGANVLTF
TRBJ2-4,TRBV5-1,few,TRBD2,TGCGCCAGCAGCTTGGACCCTTCGACTAGCGGGATCAAAAACATTCAGTACTTC,CASSLDPSTSGIKNIQYF
TRBJ2-3,TRBV9,NA,NA,TGTGCCAGCAGCGTGGGAATTTTGGGGATGGGCACAGATACGCAGTATTTT,CASSVGILGMGTDTQYF
TRBJ2-5,TRBV6-2/TRBV6-3,many,NA,TGTGCCAGCAGTCCCTCGTACCAAGAGACCCAGTACTTC,CASSPSYQETQYF
TRBJ2-1,TRBV19,few,NA,TGTGCCAGTAGTATCCGGGATAGGACGGTCTCCAATGAGCAGTTCTTC,CASSIRDRTVSNEQFF
TRBJ1-1,TRBV12-3/TRBV12-4,many,TRBD1,TGTGCCAGCAACCTGCGGGACAGGGCATCACGCGGCACTGAAGCTTTCTTT,CASNLRDRASRGTEAFF
TRBJ2-7,TRBV29-1,NA,TRBD2,TGCAGCGTTGAAATGCCTAGCGGAGGGGACGAGCAGTACTTC,CSVEMPSGGDEQYF
TRBJ1-2,TRBV10-3,NA,TRBD1,TGTGCCATCAGTGTCAACCTCGGGACAGGAGGGACAACTAACTATGGCTACACCTTC,CAISVNLGTGGTTNYGYTF
TRBJ1-1,TRBV29-1,few,TRBD1,TGCAGCGGGTGGACAGGGGGCACTGAAGCTTTCTTT,CSGWTGGTEAFF
TRBJ2-3,TRBV29-1,many,TRBD2,TGCAGCGTCGCCCGGACTAGCGGGAGAATCCTCACAGATACGCAGTATTTT,CSVARTSGRILTDTQYF
TRBJ2-2,TRBV12-3/TRBV12-4,few,NA,TGTGCCAGCAGCCCGAACACAGGCGGGGAGCTGTTTTTT,CASSPNTGGELFF
TRBJ2-5,TRBV11-2,NA,TRBD2,TGTGCCAGCAGCGGGACTAGTCGAGAGACCCAGTACTTC,CASSGTSRETQYF
TRBJ2-2,TRBV27,NA,NA,TGTGCCAGCGGATTAACGGTTTCGAACACCGGGGAGCTGTTTTTT,CASGLTVSNTGELFF
TRBJ2-5,TRBV18,many,TRBD1,TGTGCCAGCTCACCTGTGGGACAGGGAGGACAGACCCAGTACTTC,CASSPVGQGGQTQYF
TRBJ2-5,TRBV28,many,NA,TGTGCCAGCAGTCTACAGGACAGCCAAGAGACCCAGTACTTC,CASSLQDSQETQYF
TRBJ2-1,TRBV12-3/TRBV12-4,NA,TRBD2,TGTGCCAGCAGTTTACAGCTAGCGGGAGACAATGAGCAGTTCTTC,CASSLQLAGDNEQFF
TRBJ2-7,TRBV7-2,NA,NA,TGTGCCAGCAGCTACAGAGGAGGAGGAACTAATTTCGAGCAGTACTTC,CASSYRGGGTNFEQYF
TRBJ2-7,TRBV6-6,NA,NA,TGTGCCAGCAGTTACTCAGAAGGGTCCTACGAGCAGTACTTC,CASSYSEGSYEQYF
TRBJ2-2,TRBV6-5,once,TRBD2,TGTGCCAGCAGTCGTAAACTAGCGGGCACCGGGGAGCTGTTTTTT,CASSRKLAGTGELFF
TRBJ2-7,TRBV12-3/TRBV12-4,NA,NA,TGTGCCAGCAGTCCGACAAGCGCCTACGAGCAGTACTTC,CASSPTSAYEQYF
TRBJ2-7,TRBV29-1,NA,NA,TGCAGCGTTGCCGCCAGTTCCTACGAGCAGTACTTC,CSVAASSYEQYF
TRBJ2-3,TRBV24-1,few,TRBD2,TGTGCCACCAGTGACTCAACTAGCGGGCAACTAGTCAGTACGCAGTATTTT,CATSDSTSGQLVSTQYF
TRBJ2-1,TRBV3-1,NA,NA,TGTGCCAGCACCCAGACTGGGGGCCCTTCGGGTGAGCAGTTCTTC,CASTQTGGPSGEQFF
TRBJ1-2,TRBV28,NA,TRBD1,TGTGCCAGCAGTTTCGGGACAGGGGAAATCTATGGCTACACCTTC,CASSFGTGEIYGYTF
TRBJ1-1,TRBV7-9,NA,NA,TGTGCCAGCAGCCCCCGACAGGACCCGAACACTGAAGCTTTCTTT,CASSPRQDPNTEAFF
TRBJ2-1,TRBV19,NA,TRBD1,TGTGCCAGTAGTATATCCGGGACAGCGGTAAGCAATGAGCAGTTCTTC,CASSISGTAVSNEQFF
TRBJ2-3,TRBV18,NA,TRBD1,TGTGCCAGCTCACCAAGGACAGGGGCCACAGATACGCAGTATTTT,CASSPRTGATDTQYF
TRBJ1-5,TRBV20-1,few,NA,TGCAGTGCTAGAGAGCCAGGGAGGCCCAATCAGCCCCAGCATTTT,CSAREPGRPNQPQHF
TRBJ2-5,TRBV27,NA,NA,TGTGCCAGTCTAGACCTCCCGGGTGAGACCCAGTACTTC,CASLDLPGETQYF
TRBJ1-5,TRBV20-1,few,TRBD1,TGCAGTGCTAGAGATGGGACAGGGACCCACAATCAGCCCCAGCATTTT,CSARDGTGTHNQPQHF
TRBJ2-5,TRBV12-3/TRBV12-4,NA,TRBD2,TGTGCCAGCAGTTTAACGTCTAGCGGGGAGAAGACCCAGTACTTC,CASSLTSSGEKTQYF
TRBJ2-1,TRBV6-5,NA,NA,TGTGCCAGCAGTTACGGGAAAAACAATGAGCAGTTCTTC,CASSYGKNNEQFF
TRBJ1-1,TRBV2,few,NA,TGTGCCAGCAGTGTGTTAGGACAGAACACTGAAGCTTTCTTT,CASSVLGQNTEAFF
TRBJ1-1,TRBV2,few,TRBD1,TGTGCCAGCAGCCCGGACAGGACTATGAACACTGAAGCTTTCTTT,CASSPDRTMNTEAFF